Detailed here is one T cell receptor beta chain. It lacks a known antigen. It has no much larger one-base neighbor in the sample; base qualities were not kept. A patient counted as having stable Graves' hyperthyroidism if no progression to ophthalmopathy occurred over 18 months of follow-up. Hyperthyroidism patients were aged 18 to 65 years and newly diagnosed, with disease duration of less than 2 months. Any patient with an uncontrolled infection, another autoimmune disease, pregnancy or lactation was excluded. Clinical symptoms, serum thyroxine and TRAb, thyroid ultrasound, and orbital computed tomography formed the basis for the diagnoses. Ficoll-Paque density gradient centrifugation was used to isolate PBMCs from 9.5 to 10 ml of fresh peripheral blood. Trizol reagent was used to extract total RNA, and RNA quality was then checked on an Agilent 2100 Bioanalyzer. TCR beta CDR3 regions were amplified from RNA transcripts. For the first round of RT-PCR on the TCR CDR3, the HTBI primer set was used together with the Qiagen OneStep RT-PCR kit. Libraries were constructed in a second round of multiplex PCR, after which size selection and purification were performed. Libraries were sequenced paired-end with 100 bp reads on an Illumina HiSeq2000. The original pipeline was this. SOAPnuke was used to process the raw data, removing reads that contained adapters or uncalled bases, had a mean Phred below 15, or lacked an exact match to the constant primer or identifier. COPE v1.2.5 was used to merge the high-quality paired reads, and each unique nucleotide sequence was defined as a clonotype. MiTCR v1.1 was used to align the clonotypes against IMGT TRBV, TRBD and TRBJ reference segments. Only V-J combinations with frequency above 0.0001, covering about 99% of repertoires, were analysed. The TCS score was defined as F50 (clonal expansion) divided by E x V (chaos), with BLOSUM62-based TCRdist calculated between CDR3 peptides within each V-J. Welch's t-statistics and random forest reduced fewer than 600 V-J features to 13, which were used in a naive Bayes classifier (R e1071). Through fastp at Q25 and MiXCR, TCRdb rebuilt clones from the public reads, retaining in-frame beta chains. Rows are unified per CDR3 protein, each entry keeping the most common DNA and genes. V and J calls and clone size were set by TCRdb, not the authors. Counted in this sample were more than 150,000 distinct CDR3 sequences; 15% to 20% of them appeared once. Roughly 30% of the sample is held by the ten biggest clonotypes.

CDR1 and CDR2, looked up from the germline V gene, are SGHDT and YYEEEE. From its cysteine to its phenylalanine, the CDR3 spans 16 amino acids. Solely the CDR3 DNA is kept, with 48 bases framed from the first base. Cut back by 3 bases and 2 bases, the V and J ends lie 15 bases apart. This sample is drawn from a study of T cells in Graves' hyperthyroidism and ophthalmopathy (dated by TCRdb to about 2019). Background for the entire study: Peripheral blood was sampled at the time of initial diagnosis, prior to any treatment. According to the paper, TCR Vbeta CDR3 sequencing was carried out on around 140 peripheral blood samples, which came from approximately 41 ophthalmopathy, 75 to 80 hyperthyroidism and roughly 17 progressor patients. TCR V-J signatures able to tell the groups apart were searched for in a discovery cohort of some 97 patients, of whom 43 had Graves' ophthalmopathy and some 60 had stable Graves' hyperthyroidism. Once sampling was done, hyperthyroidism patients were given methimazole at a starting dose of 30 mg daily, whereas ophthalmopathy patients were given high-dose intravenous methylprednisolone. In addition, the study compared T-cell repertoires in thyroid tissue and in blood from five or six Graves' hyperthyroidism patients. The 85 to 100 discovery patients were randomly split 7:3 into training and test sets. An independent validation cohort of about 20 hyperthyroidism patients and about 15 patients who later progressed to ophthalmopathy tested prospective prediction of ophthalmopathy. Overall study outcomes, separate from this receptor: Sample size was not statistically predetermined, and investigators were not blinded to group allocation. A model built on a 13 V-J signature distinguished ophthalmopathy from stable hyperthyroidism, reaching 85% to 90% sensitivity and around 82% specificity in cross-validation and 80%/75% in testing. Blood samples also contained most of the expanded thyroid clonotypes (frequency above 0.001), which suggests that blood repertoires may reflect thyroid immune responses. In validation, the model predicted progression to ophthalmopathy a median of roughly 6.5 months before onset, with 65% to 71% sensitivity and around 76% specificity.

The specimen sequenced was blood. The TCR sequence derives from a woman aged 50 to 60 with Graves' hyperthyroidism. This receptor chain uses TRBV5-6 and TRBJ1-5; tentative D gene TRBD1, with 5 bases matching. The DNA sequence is TGTGCCAGCAGCTGGTCCGGGGGTGGGGGCAATCAGCCCCAGCATTTT. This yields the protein CASSWSGGGGNQPQHF.